This T cell receptor beta chain was found in a study of T cells after yellow fever vaccination. Overall study results and limits: A weaker secondary response peaked on day 5, the primary on day 15. The study re-detected most primary-vaccination clones after the booster (96% CD4, around 90% CD8). The bulk population could contribute abundant contaminating clonotypes to FACS-sorted repertoires.

The germline CDR1 and CDR2 sequences are LGHDT and YNNKEL (reference sequence). The CDR3 totals 19 residues. V lost 6 bases and J lost 0; bases outside the gene matches: 9. As to this clonotype: Its antigen is not identified.

TCRdb recomputed calls from the 5' RACE reads with MiXCR, one row per CDR3 protein. The sample records around 300,000 distinct CDR3 sequences, over 3.5% being singletons. The chain couples TRBV3-1 to TRBJ2-2; 14 nucleotides match TRBD2. The TCR was taken from a man aged 18 to 29 who received the YFV17D yellow fever vaccine. Sequenced material: PBMCs, taken 15 days after the yellow fever booster vaccination. In DNA form, the CDR3 reads TGTGCCAGCAGGCCTCGGTCGGGACTAGCGGGGGCGAACACCGGGGAGCTGTTTTTT. Translated, it gives CASRPRSGLAGANTGELFF.